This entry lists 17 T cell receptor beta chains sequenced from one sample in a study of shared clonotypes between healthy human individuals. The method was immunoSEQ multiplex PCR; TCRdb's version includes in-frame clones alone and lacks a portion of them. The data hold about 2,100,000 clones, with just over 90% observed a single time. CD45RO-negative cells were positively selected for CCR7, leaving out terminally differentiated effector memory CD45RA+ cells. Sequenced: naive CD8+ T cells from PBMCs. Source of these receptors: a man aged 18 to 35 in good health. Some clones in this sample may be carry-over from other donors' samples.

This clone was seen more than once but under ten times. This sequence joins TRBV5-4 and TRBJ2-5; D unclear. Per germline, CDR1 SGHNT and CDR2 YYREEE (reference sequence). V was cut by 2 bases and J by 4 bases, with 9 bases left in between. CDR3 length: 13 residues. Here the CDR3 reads CASSFEPGETQYF. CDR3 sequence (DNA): TGTGCCAGCAGCTTTGAACCGGGAGAGACCCAGTACTTC.

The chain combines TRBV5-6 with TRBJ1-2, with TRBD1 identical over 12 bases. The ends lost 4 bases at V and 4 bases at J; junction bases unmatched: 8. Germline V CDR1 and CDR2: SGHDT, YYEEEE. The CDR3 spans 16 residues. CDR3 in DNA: TGTGCCAGCAGCCCCGGGACAGGGGGCCCTGTCTATGGCTACACCTTC. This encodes CASSPGTGGPVYGYTF.

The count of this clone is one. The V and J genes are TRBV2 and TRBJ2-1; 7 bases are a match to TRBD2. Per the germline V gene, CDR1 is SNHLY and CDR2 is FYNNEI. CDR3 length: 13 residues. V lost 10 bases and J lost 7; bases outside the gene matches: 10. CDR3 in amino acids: CATRERGGNEQFF. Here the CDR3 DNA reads TGTGCCACCAGAGAAAGGGGAGGGAATGAGCAGTTCTTC.

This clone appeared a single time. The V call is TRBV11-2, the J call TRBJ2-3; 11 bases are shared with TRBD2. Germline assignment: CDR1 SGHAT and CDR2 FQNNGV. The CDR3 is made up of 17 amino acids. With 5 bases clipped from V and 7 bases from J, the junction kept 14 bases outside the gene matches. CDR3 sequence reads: CASSKVAGGPGENTQYF. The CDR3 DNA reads TGTGCCAGCAGCAAAGTAGCGGGAGGGCCCGGTGAAAATACGCAGTATTTT.

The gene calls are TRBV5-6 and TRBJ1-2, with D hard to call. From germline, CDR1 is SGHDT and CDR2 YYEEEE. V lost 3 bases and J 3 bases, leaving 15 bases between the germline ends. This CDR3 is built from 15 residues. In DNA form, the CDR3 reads TGTGCCAGCAGCTCCGGACCATATCGGGACTATGGCTACACCTTC. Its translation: CASSSGPYRDYGYTF. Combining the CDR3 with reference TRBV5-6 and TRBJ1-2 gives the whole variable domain DAGVTQSPTHLIKTRGQQVTLRCSPKSGHDTVSWYQQALGQGPQFIFQYYEEEERQRGNFPDRFSGHQFPNYSSELNVNALLLGDSALYLCASSSGPYRDYGYTFGSGTRLTVV.

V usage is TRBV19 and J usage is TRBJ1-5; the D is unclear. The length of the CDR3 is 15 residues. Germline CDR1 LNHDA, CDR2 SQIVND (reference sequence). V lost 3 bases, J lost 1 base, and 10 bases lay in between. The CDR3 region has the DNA TGTGCCAGTAGTATCGCCATAAGGAGCAATCAGCCCCAGCATTTT. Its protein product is CASSIAIRSNQPQHF.

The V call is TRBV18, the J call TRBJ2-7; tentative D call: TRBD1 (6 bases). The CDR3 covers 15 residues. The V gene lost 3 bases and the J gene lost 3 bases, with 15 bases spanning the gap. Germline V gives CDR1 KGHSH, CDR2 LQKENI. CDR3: CASSPRTEKHYEQYF. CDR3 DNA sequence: TGTGCCAGCTCACCCCGGACAGAGAAACACTACGAGCAGTACTTC.

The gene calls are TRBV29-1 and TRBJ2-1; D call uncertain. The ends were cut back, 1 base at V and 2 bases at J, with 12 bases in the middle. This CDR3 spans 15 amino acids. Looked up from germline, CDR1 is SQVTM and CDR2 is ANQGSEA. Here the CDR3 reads CSVEGTGRTYNEQFF. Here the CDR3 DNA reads TGCAGCGTTGAAGGGACGGGTCGCACCTACAATGAGCAGTTCTTC.

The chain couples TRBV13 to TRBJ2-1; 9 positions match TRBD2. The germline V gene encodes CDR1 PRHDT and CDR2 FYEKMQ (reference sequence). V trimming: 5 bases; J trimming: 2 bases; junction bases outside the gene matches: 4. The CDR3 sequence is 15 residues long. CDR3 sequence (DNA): TGTGCCAGCAGCCTAACTAGCGGGCCCTACAATGAGCAGTTCTTC. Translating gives CASSLTSGPYNEQFF.

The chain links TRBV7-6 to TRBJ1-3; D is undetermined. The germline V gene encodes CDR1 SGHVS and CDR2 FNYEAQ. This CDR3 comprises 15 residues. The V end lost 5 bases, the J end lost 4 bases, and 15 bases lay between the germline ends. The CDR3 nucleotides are TGTGCCAGCAGCCCCCTGGAAAGTTACGGAAACACCATATATTTT. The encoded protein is CASSPLESYGNTIYF.

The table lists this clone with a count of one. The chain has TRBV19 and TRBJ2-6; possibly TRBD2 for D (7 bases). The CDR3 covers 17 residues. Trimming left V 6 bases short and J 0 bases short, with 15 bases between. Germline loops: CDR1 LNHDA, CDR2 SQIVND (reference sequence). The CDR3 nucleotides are TGTGCCAGTAGGCGGGGGCCCTTTAGCTCTGGGGCCAACGTCCTGACTTTC. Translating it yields CASRRGPFSSGANVLTF.

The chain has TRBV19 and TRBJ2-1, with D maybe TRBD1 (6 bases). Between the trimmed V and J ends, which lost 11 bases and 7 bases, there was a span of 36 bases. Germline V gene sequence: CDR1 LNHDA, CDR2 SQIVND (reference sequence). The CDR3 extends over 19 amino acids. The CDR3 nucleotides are TGTGCCTGCACCCTGGGGGCTCTTGAGGCTTCCGGCTTTACAAATGAGCAGTTCTTC. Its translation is CACTLGALEASGFTNEQFF.

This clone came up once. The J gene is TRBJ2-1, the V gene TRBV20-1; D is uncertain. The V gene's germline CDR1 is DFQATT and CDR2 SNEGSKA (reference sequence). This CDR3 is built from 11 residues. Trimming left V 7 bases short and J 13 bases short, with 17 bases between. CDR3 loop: CSDGGGKDQFF. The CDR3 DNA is TGCAGTGACGGCGGTGGGAAGGACCAGTTCTTC.

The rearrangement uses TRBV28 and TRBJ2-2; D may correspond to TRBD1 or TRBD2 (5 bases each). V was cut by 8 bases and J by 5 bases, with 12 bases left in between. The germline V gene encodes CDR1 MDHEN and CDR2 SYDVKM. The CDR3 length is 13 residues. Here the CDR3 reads CASRGVGTGELFF. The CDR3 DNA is TGTGCCAGCCGAGGGGTGGGGACCGGGGAGCTGTTTTTT.

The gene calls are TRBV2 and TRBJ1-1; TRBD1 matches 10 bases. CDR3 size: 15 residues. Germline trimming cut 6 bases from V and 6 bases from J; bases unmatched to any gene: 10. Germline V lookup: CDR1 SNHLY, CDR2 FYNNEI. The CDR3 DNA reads TGTGCCAGCAGGACCTCGAGGGACAGGGGTTCTGAAGCTTTCTTT. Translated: CASRTSRDRGSEAFF.

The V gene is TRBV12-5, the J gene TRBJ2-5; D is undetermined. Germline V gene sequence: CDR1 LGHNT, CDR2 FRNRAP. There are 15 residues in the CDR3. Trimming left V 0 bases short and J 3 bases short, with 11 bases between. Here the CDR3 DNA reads TGTGCTAGTGGTTTGGTAGTAGACAAAAAAGAGACCCAGTACTTC. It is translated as CASGLVVDKKETQYF.

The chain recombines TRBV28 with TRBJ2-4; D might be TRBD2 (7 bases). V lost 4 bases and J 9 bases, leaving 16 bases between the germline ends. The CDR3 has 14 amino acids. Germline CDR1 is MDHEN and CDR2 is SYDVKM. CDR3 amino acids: CASSSLGGGGIQYF. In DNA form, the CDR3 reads TGTGCCAGCAGTTCCCTAGGGGGGGGTGGCATTCAGTACTTC.